These 4 T cell receptor beta chains share one sample of origin, sequenced in a study of patients and donors after allogeneic stem cell transplantation. TCRdb redid the calling of the RT-PCR reads with MiXCR, one entry per CDR3 protein. Of about 960,000 distinct CDR3 sequences in the sample, roughly 18% were seen once. Specimen: blood, either unsorted or a sorted T cell fraction (not recorded which). The receptor source for this set is a human donor who was either an allogeneic HSCT recipient or a stem cell or donor lymphocyte infusion donor (not recorded which). It is not recorded whose cells these are; they may come from a transplant donor.

The chain's CDR3 is CASSPSRGPNQPQHF. CDR3 bases: TGTGCCAGCAGCCCCTCCCGGGGGCCCAATCAGCCCCAGCATTTT. The chain recombines TRBV16 with TRBJ1-5; D might be TRBD1 (6 bases). The CDR3 is 15 residues long. V shed 4 bases and J shed 3 bases, with 13 bases lying between them. Looked up from germline, CDR1 is KGHSY and CDR2 is FQNENV.

This chain connects TRBV5-1 to TRBJ2-6; weak D call: TRBD1 (7 bases). Germline CDR1 reads SGHRS; CDR2 reads YFSETQ. Trimming cost V 9 bases and J 0 bases, with 22 bases left between them. The CDR3 covers 18 residues. The CDR3 coding sequence is TGCGCCACCTGCCCCCAGGGGGAGGCCCGCTCTGGGGCCAACGTCCTGACTTTC. Translated: CATCPQGEARSGANVLTF.

J is TRBJ2-7 and V is TRBV5-5; D gene ambiguous. V was pared by 0 bases and J by 6 bases, with 7 bases between. Germline-derived CDR1 and CDR2 are SGHKS and YYEKEE (reference sequence). CDR3 length equals 12 residues. The DNA of the CDR3 is TGTGCCAGCAGCTTGGCGTCATCCGAGCAGTACTTC. Translation: CASSLASSEQYF.

The chain is built from TRBV20-1 and TRBJ1-4, with 7 bases matching TRBD1. V was pared by 0 bases and J by 4 bases, with 5 bases of the junction left unmatched. Germline-derived CDR1 and CDR2 are DFQATT and SNEGSKA (reference sequence). CDR3 length: 15 residues. DNA of the CDR3: TGCAGTGCTAGAGATTTAGGGACAGTTAATGAAAAACTGTTTTTT. It translates to CSARDLGTVNEKLFF.